One sample yielded the 30 T cell receptor beta chains listed below, sequenced in a study of long-term antiretroviral therapy in people with HIV. The libraries were made with immunoSEQ v3.0 at survey level. Repertoires were generated with immunoSEQ multiplex PCR, while TCRdb's copy carries only in-frame clones and drops some. This table has under 30,000 clones, 90% to 95% appearing once. This specimen was unsorted PBMCs, taken 7.4 years after starting antiretroviral therapy. Receptors were obtained from a man between 45 and 60 years old with HIV.

This clone was picked up one time. The genes are TRBV5-6 and TRBJ2-5; 9 nucleotides match TRBD1. This CDR3 contains 13 residues. V shed 7 bases, J shed 5 bases, and the junction held 6 bases outside the gene matches. Germline V lookup: CDR1 SGHDT, CDR2 YYEEEE. CDR3 sequence: CASGGQGKETQYF. CDR3 DNA sequence: TGTGCCAGCGGGGGACAGGGAAAGGAGACCCAGTACTTC.

The V call is TRBV19, the J call TRBJ2-7; possibly TRBD1 for D (5 bases). V dropped 5 bases and J dropped 1 base, with 12 bases sitting between them. The CDR3 spans 14 residues. CDR1 is LNHDA and CDR2 is SQIVND in the germline V gene (reference sequence). In DNA, the CDR3 is TGTGCCAGTAGTGTACAGGATACTTCCTACGAGCAGTACTTC. Protein sequence: CASSVQDTSYEQYF.

The rearrangement uses TRBV11-2 and TRBJ1-2; TRBD1 matches at 7 bases. Germline V CDR1 and CDR2: SGHAT, FQNNGV. J lost 2 bases, V lost 1 base, and 4 bases had no gene match. The CDR3 extends over 15 amino acids. Here the CDR3 DNA reads TGTGCCAGCAGCTTAGGGACAGGCCTCAACTATGGCTACACCTTC. Residues: CASSLGTGLNYGYTF.

V is TRBV5-1 and J is TRBJ1-5, with 9 bases identical to TRBD1. The V segment lost 3 bases and the J segment 0 bases; nucleotides outside the gene matches: 4. The germline V gene has CDR1 SGHRS and CDR2 YFSETQ. The CDR3 is 16 amino acids. Here the CDR3 reads CASSSTGGDSNQPQHF. The DNA for the CDR3 is TGCGCCAGCAGCTCGACAGGGGGGGATAGCAATCAGCCCCAGCATTTT.

In its sample, this clone was seen once. The genes are TRBV5-4 and TRBJ2-1; tentatively, D is TRBD1 (6 bases). The V end lost 2 bases, the J end lost 0 bases, and 9 bases lay between the germline ends. The germline gives CDR1 SGHNT, CDR2 YYREEE (reference sequence). The CDR3 loop spans 15 amino acids. CDR3 protein: CASSFPTGSYNEQFF. CDR3 sequence (DNA): TGTGCCAGCAGCTTTCCGACAGGCTCCTACAATGAGCAGTTCTTC.

The chain is built from TRBV28 and TRBJ1-2; 7 bases align to TRBD1. J was trimmed by 2 bases and V by 7 bases; bases with no gene match: 10. Germline CDR1 reads MDHEN; CDR2 reads SYDVKM. This CDR3 contains 15 residues. DNA for the CDR3: TGTGCCAGCACCTCAGACAGGGCGGGAAACTATGGCTACACCTTC. Its translation is CASTSDRAGNYGYTF.

The chain couples TRBV6-6 to TRBJ2-3, with D perhaps being TRBD1 or TRBD2 (6 bases each). Germline V gene data show CDR1 as MNHNY and CDR2 as SVGAGI (reference sequence). The CDR3 contains 15 residues. Trimming left V 2 bases short and J 5 bases short, with 14 bases between. CDR3 protein: CASSYGGGGRDTQYF. The CDR3 DNA is TGTGCCAGCAGTTACGGGGGTGGGGGGCGAGATACGCAGTATTTT.

This chain joins TRBV28 and TRBJ1-2; tentative D call: TRBD1 (5 bases). Germline loops: CDR1 MDHEN, CDR2 SYDVKM. The CDR3 is 15 residues long. Trimming cost V 5 bases and J 2 bases, with 15 bases left between them. The CDR3 sequence is CASSLRGVRNYGYTF. CDR3 DNA sequence: TGTGCCAGCAGTCTCCGGGGGGTTAGGAACTATGGCTACACCTTC.

This clone is judged medium-sized. The chain couples TRBV27 to TRBJ1-1, with 7 bases identical to TRBD1. Germline values: CDR1 MNHEY, CDR2 SMNVEV (reference sequence). The CDR3 runs 15 residues. Trimming took 0 bases from V and 4 from J; bases not matched to a gene: 5. The DNA for the CDR3 is TGTGCCAGCAGTTTATCGTCGACAGGGTCCACTGAAGCTTTCTTT. This sequence encodes CASSLSSTGSTEAFF.

The chain carries TRBV5-1 and TRBJ2-5; 8 bases are a match to TRBD2. Trimming at V came to 2 bases and at J to 5 bases, leaving 8 bases not matched to a gene. The CDR3 sequence is 15 residues long. Germline V gives CDR1 SGHRS, CDR2 YFSETQ. CDR3 in amino acids: CASSFAGTRGETQYF. CDR3 DNA: TGCGCCAGCAGCTTCGCAGGGACTAGGGGGGAGACCCAGTACTTC.

The chain links TRBV7-9 to TRBJ1-1, with 7 bases that match TRBD1. The CDR3 length is 12 residues. The junction had 1 base not matched to a gene; V was cut back by 4 bases and J by 5 bases. Germline V gives CDR1 SEHNR, CDR2 FQNEAQ (reference sequence). CDR3 bases: TGTGCCAGCAGCTCAGGGGGAACTGAAGCTTTCTTT. Amino acid sequence: CASSSGGTEAFF. Full variable domain (rest looked up from reference TRBV7-9 and TRBJ1-1): DTGVSQNPRHKITKRGQNVTFRCDPISEHNRLYWYRQTLGQGPEFLTYFQNEAQLEKSRLLSDRFSAERPKGSFSTLEIQRTEQGDSAMYLCASSSGGTEAFFGQGTRLTVV.

This chain's CDR3 is CASSWRTGGLVGYTF. The CDR3 DNA sequence: TGTGCCAGCAGCTGGAGGACAGGGGGCCTTGTTGGCTACACCTTC. The chain links TRBV5-6 to TRBJ1-2; TRBD1 matches 11 bases. This CDR3 has 15 amino acids. Trimming cost V 3 bases and J 7 bases; bases outside gene matches: 8. Germline-derived CDR1 and CDR2 are SGHDT and YYEEEE.

This chain uses TRBV6-1 with TRBJ2-7; D remains unclear. CDR1 and CDR2 (germline): MNHNS, SASEGT. The CDR3 is 15 residues long. The V gene lost 4 bases and the J gene lost 3 bases, with 16 bases spanning the gap. This CDR3 is CASSVQIIPGYEQYF. CDR3 DNA sequence: TGTGCCAGCAGTGTTCAGATTATACCCGGCTACGAGCAGTACTTC.

The CDR3 coding sequence is TGTGCCAGCAGTTTAACAGGGCACAACTTCTATGGCTACACCTTC. Its protein product is CASSLTGHNFYGYTF. The chain employs TRBV27 and TRBJ1-2; possibly TRBD1 for D (6 bases). There are 15 residues in the CDR3. Trimming stripped 2 bases from V and 4 bases from J, with 14 bases between. CDR1 is MNHEY and CDR2 is SMNVEV in the germline V gene (reference sequence).

The genes are TRBV7-2 and TRBJ1-5; no firm D call. This CDR3 spans 15 amino acids. The V end was cut by 1 base, the J end by 0 bases, with 7 bases between. CDR1 is SGHTA, CDR2 FQGNSA, per germline. CDR3 residues: CASSLGSDSNQPQHF. The CDR3 nucleotides read TGTGCCAGCAGCTTAGGGTCTGATAGCAATCAGCCCCAGCATTTT.

The rearrangement joins TRBV18 to TRBJ2-7; TRBD2 is a possible D gene (5 bases). Germline-derived CDR1 and CDR2 are KGHSH and LQKENI. Trimming removed 3 bases at V and 7 bases at J, with 13 bases between. CDR3 length equals 13 residues. The CDR3: CASSPTASGEQYF. The CDR3 nucleotides are TGTGCCAGCTCACCCACTGCTTCGGGGGAGCAGTACTTC.

The chain employs TRBV5-1 and TRBJ1-1, with a possible D match to TRBD1 (6 bases). The germline V gene encodes CDR1 SGHRS and CDR2 YFSETQ. V was pared by 0 bases and J by 4 bases, with 13 bases between. This CDR3 comprises 15 residues. CDR3 DNA sequence: TGCGCCAGCAGCTTGGCGGCAGGGGTTAGCACTGAAGCTTTCTTT. The encoded protein is CASSLAAGVSTEAFF. The full variable domain, completed using reference TRBV5-1 and TRBJ1-1, is KAGVTQTPRYLIKTRGQQVTLSCSPISGHRSVSWYQQTPGQGLQFLFEYFSETQRNKGNFPGRFSGRQFSNSRSEMNVSTLELGDSALYLCASSLAAGVSTEAFFGQGTRLTVV.

This chain uses TRBV25-1 with TRBJ2-7; either TRBD1 or TRBD2 may supply D (5 bases each). V lost 3 bases to trimming and J lost 0 bases, with 18 bases between them. This CDR3 region has 17 residues. Germline loops: CDR1 MGHDK, CDR2 SYGVNS. The CDR3 region is CASSDIPSGLDSYEQYF. As DNA, the CDR3 is TGTGCCAGCAGTGACATCCCTTCGGGGCTCGACTCCTACGAGCAGTACTTC.

CDR3 in DNA: TGTGCCAGCATCGGTAGCGGGGGACTACCCTACGAGCAGTACTTC. This codes for CASIGSGGLPYEQYF. The chain joins TRBV7-9 to TRBJ2-7; TRBD2 agrees at 9 bases. Germline V gives CDR1 SEHNR, CDR2 FQNEAQ (reference sequence). The CDR3 is 15 residues long. J was trimmed by 2 bases and V by 7 bases; bases with no gene match: 9. The full variable domain, with the rest looked up from reference TRBV7-9 and TRBJ2-7, is DTGVSQNPRHKITKRGQNVTFRCDPISEHNRLYWYRQTLGQGPEFLTYFQNEAQLEKSRLLSDRFSAERPKGSFSTLEIQRTEQGDSAMYLCASIGSGGLPYEQYFGPGTRLTVT.

The chain has TRBV9 and TRBJ2-1, with D perhaps TRBD2 (6 bases). The CDR3 is 15 residues long. Trimming stripped 0 bases from V and 3 bases from J, with 10 bases between. The germline V gene encodes CDR1 SGDLS and CDR2 YYNGEE. The CDR3 DNA follows: TGTGCCAGCAGCGTAGATAGCGGAAACTACAATGAGCAGTTCTTC. This translates into CASSVDSGNYNEQFF. Using reference TRBV9 and TRBJ2-1 for the parts outside the CDR3, the full variable domain is DSGVTQTPKHLITATGQRVTLRCSPRSGDLSVYWYQQSLDQGLQFLIQYYNGEERAKGNILERFSAQQFPDLHSELNLSSLELGDSALYFCASSVDSGNYNEQFFGPGTRLTVL.

The chain carries TRBV21-1 and TRBJ1-4; the D call in the table, TRBD1, was not verified against the DNA. TRBV21-1 is assigned pseudogene status. The CDR3 covers 13 residues. This CDR3 reads CASSKDHREKLFF. Written as DNA, the CDR3 is TGTGCCAGCAGCAAAGATCACAGAGAAAAACTGTTTTTT.

The chain carries TRBV7-3 and TRBJ2-3; 8 nucleotides agree with TRBD2. CDR1 and CDR2 from the germline V gene are SGHTA and FQGTGA. With 2 bases clipped from V and 6 bases from J, the junction kept 10 bases outside the gene matches. This CDR3 has 16 residues. CDR3 in amino acids: CASSLGNSGVADTQYF. As DNA, the CDR3 is TGTGCCAGCAGCTTAGGAAATAGCGGGGTCGCCGATACGCAGTATTTT.

The gene calls are TRBV4-1 and TRBJ2-4, with D perhaps given as TRBD1 or TRBD2 (5 bases each). The germline CDR1 and CDR2 sequences are MGHRA and YSYEKL. Trimming removed 0 bases at V and 2 bases at J, with 14 bases between. This CDR3 comprises 17 residues. The CDR3 DNA sequence: TGCGCCAGCAGCCAAGATTTTGGGACCTTGTCCAAAAACATTCAGTACTTC. Encoded protein: CASSQDFGTLSKNIQYF.

The chain joins TRBV5-5 to TRBJ2-3; D unresolved. The CDR3 is made up of 15 amino acids. With 0 bases removed from V and 2 bases from J, the gap between germline ends came to 10 bases. Germline V gives CDR1 SGHKS, CDR2 YYEKEE (reference sequence). The CDR3 protein is CASSLGSLLTDTQYF. Written as DNA, the CDR3 is TGTGCCAGCAGCTTGGGCTCCCTACTCACAGATACGCAGTATTTT. The full variable domain, with the rest looked up from reference TRBV5-5 and TRBJ2-3, is DAGVTQSPTHLIKTRGQQVTLRCSPISGHKSVSWYQQVLGQGPQFIFQYYEKEERGRGNFPDRFSARQFPNYSSELNVNALLLGDSALYLCASSLGSLLTDTQYFGPGTRLTVL.

As DNA, the CDR3 is TGTGCCAGCAGCTTAGACCCCCGGTGGGAAGCTTTCTTT. Protein product: CASSLDPRWEAFF. This chain joins TRBV11-2 and TRBJ1-1; D uncertain. V shed 0 bases and J shed 8 bases, with 10 bases lying between them. CDR3 length equals 13 residues. From germline, CDR1 is SGHAT and CDR2 FQNNGV.

The V gene is TRBV30, the J gene TRBJ1-1, with 8 bases fitting TRBD1. CDR1 GTSNPN and CDR2 SVGIG come from the germline V gene (reference sequence). The CDR3 is made up of 17 amino acids. V trimming: 0 bases; J trimming: 0 bases; junction bases outside the gene matches: 9. The CDR3 DNA reads as TGTGCCTGGAGTGTATCCTGGACAGGGACCATGAACACTGAAGCTTTCTTT. It is translated as CAWSVSWTGTMNTEAFF.

This rearrangement joins TRBV6-6 to TRBJ1-1, with a weak D call TRBD1 (5 bases). Between the trimmed V and J ends, which lost 5 bases and 1 base, there was a span of 8 bases. The CDR3 has 13 amino acids. The V gene's germline CDR1 is MNHNY and CDR2 SVGAGI (reference sequence). The CDR3 sequence is CASSQRGNTEAFF. The CDR3 DNA follows: TGTGCCAGCAGTCAAAGGGGGAACACTGAAGCTTTCTTT.

The chain carries TRBV27 and TRBJ1-1, with D unclear. Deletions cut 1 base from V and 2 bases from J, with 8 bases between. Per the germline V gene, CDR1 is MNHEY and CDR2 is SMNVEV (reference sequence). CDR3 length equals 14 residues. CDR3: CASSLWGTNTEAFF. Here the CDR3 DNA reads TGTGCCAGCAGTTTATGGGGAACCAACACTGAAGCTTTCTTT.

The V and J genes are TRBV9 and TRBJ2-3, with D tentatively TRBD1 (6 bases). Germline V gene lookup returns CDR1 SGDLS and CDR2 YYNGEE. V lost 2 bases, J lost 3 bases, and 13 bases lay in between. The CDR3 totals 15 residues. CDR3 sequence: CASSVLGGWTDTQYF. CDR3 DNA: TGTGCCAGCAGCGTCCTTGGGGGCTGGACAGATACGCAGTATTTT. Looking up the rest from reference TRBV9 and TRBJ2-3 gives the full variable domain: DSGVTQTPKHLITATGQRVTLRCSPRSGDLSVYWYQQSLDQGLQFLIQYYNGEERAKGNILERFSAQQFPDLHSELNLSSLELGDSALYFCASSVLGGWTDTQYFGPGTRLTVL.

The chain is built from TRBV27 and TRBJ2-2, with TRBD2 matching over 10 bases. Trimming removed 10 bases from V and 3 bases from J; junction bases left unmatched: 2. Germline V gene sequence: CDR1 MNHEY, CDR2 SMNVEV (reference sequence). The CDR3 extends over 13 amino acids. The CDR3 DNA sequence: TGTGCCACCGGGACTAGCGACACCGGGGAGCTGTTTTTT. Translated: CATGTSDTGELFF.